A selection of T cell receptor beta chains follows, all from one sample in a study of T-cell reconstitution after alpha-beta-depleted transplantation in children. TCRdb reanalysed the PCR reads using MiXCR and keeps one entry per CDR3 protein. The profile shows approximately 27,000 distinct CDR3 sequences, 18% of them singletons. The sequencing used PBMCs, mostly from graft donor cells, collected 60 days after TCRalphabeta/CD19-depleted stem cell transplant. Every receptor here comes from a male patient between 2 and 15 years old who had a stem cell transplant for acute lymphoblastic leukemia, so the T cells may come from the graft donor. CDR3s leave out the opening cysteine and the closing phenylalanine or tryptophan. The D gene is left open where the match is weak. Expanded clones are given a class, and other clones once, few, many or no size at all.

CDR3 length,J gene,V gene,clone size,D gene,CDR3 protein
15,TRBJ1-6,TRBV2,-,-,ASSEWGSAGSGSPLH
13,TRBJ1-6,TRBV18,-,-,ASSPWTAANSPLH
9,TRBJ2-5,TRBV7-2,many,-,ASSLQETQY
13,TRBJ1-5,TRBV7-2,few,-,ASSLVWRGSQPQH
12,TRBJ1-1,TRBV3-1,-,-,ASSQNRDYTEAF
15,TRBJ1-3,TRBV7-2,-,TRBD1,ASSLAGGQGSGNTTY
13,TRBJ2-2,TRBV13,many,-,ASSLGGRQTGELF
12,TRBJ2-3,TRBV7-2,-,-,ASSLRLATDTQY
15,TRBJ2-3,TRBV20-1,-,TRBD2,SFSGTRPKKSTDTQY
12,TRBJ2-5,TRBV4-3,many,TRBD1,ASSQADRSETQY
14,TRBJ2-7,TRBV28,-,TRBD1,ASSPPTGAIAYEQY
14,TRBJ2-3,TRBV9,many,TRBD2,ASSVDPGGSTDTQY
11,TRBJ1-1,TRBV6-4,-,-,ASSVEADTEAF
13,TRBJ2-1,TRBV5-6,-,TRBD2,ASSLGLAGVNEQF
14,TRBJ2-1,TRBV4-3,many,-,ASSQDPGALYNEQF
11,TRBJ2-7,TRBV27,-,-,ASRSLVRGEQY
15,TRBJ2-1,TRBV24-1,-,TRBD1,ATSDPRDRSKGWEQF
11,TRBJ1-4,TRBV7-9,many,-,ASSLEGGEKLF
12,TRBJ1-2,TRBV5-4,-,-,ASSLLKVGYGYT
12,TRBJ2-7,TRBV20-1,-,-,SARDRETRYEQY
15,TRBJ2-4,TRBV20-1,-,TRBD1,SAGGTGPLLAKNIQY
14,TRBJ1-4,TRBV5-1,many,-,ASSLARQGPNEKLF
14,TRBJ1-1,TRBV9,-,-,ASSVRGGEGVKEAF
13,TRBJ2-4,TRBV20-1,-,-,SAPDWKLAKNIQY
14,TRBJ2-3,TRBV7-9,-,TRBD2,ASSPGLSGDTDTQY